This T cell receptor beta chain was obtained from a study of blood T cell repertoires in COVID-19. Study details: There were acute and convalescent COVID-19 samples, and they came from the United States, Italy and Spain. Nucleic acid was either cDNA or gDNA, and it came from T cells, B-cell-depleted T cells, or PBMCs.

In the study's own analysis: Nucleated cell number was recorded as an estimate derived from reference gene primer amplification. Repertoires were generated with immunoSEQ multiplex PCR, while TCRdb's copy carries only in-frame clones and drops some. The V and J calls and clone size were taken over from that table, and D and trimming were inferred from the DNA. The sample carries around 250,000 clones, approximately 86% recorded once. The V gene's germline CDR1 is MNHEY and CDR2 SMNVEV (reference sequence). The CDR3 is 14 residues long. V dropped 3 bases and J dropped 1 base, with 9 bases sitting between them.

The material sequenced was peripheral blood. The rearrangement joins TRBV27 to TRBJ1-1; no definite D call. The sequence was collected from a man aged 35-49 years with active or convalescent COVID-19. CDR3 sequence reads: CASSLEEGNTEAFF. CDR3 DNA sequence: TGTGCCAGCAGTTTGGAGGAGGGGAACACTGAAGCTTTCTTT.